The 2 T cell receptor beta chains given below trace back to one sample, sequenced in a study of cytomegalovirus exposure and HLA in healthy donors. Researchers ran the PCR with 60 Vbeta and 13 Jbeta primers. The method was immunoSEQ multiplex PCR; TCRdb's version includes in-frame clones alone and lacks a portion of them. The repertoire holds about 200,000 clones, with around 75% as singletons. Sample: PBMCs. The receptor set was obtained from a male donor in good health and CMV-seropositive.

The V gene is TRBV19, the J gene TRBJ2-2; 8 bases are shared with TRBD1. Germline CDR1 LNHDA, CDR2 SQIVND (reference sequence). This CDR3 contains 13 residues. Trimming cost V 6 bases and J 6 bases; bases outside gene matches: 3. This chain's CDR3 is CASRMDRAGELFF. The CDR3 nucleotides are TGTGCCAGTAGGATGGACAGGGCCGGGGAGCTGTTTTTT.

V usage is TRBV27 and J usage is TRBJ1-6; 9 bases agree with TRBD1. This CDR3 has 14 residues. V was clipped by 3 bases and J by 8 bases; unmatched bases: 2. Germline CDR1 is MNHEY and CDR2 is SMNVEV (reference sequence). The CDR3 coding sequence is TGTGCCAGCAGTTTGGGACAGGGTTATTCACCCCTCCACTTT. It encodes CASSLGQGYSPLHF.